The entry that follows covers one TCR beta chain sequence. Produced via immunoSEQ multiplex PCR; TCRdb's table is partial and in-frame only. Among some 450,000 clones listed, about 90% were seen once. This sample was included in a study of blood T cell repertoires in COVID-19. Study-level background: The United States, Italy and Spain were the sources of the acute and convalescent COVID-19 samples.

V was cut by 6 bases and J by 6 bases, with 17 bases left in between. The V gene's germline CDR1 is MNHEY and CDR2 SVGAGI. This CDR3 is 14 amino acids long. The chain carries TRBV6-5 and TRBJ1-1, with TRBD1 as a possible D gene (5 bases). Material: peripheral blood. The TCR was taken from a man between 18 and 35 years old with COVID-19, enrolled during active disease. The CDR3: CASSFQGVVAEAFF. CDR3 DNA: TGTGCCAGCAGCTTCCAAGGGGTCGTCGCTGAAGCTTTCTTT.